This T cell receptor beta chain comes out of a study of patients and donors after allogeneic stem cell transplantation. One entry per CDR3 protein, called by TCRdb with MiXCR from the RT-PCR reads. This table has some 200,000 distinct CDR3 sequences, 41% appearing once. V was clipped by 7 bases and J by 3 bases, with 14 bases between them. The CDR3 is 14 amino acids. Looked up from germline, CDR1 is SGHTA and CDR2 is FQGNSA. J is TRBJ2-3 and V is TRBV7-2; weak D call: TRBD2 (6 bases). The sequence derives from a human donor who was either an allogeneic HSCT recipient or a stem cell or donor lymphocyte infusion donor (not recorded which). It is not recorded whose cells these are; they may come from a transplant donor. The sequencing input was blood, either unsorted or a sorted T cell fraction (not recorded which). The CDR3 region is CASTSEGHTDTQYF. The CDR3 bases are TGTGCCAGCACCTCGGAGGGCCATACAGATACGCAGTATTTT.